A single T cell receptor (beta chain) is shown here with its context. The CDR3 totals 16 residues. Trimming at V came to 2 bases and at J to 4 bases, leaving 3 bases not matched to a gene. The germline CDR1 and CDR2 sequences are MNHNS and SASEGT. Regarding time point: persistent/refractory GD, antithyroid drugs over 5 years with positive TRAb. RNA from PBMCs was the source of the TCR library. This specimen belongs to a study of regulatory T cells in long-lasting Graves disease. TCR beta libraries were built with iRepertoire HTBI primers and Arm-PCR of CDR3 regions. TCRdb reanalysed the multiplex PCR reads using MiXCR and keeps one entry per CDR3 protein. The table records hundreds of thousands of distinct CDR3 sequences, approximately 23% of them present only once.

The chain combines TRBV6-1 with TRBJ2-2, with 11 bases that match TRBD1. The origin of this receptor is a female donor with Graves disease. The sequences come from peripheral blood mononuclear cells (PBMCs), collected when the disease was refractory, from a patient treated with antithyroid drugs. CDR3: CASSELGTGGTGELFF. The CDR3 nucleotides are TGTGCCAGCAGTGAACTTGGGACAGGGGGCACCGGGGAGCTGTTTTTT.